The 4 T cell receptor beta chains given below trace back to one sample, sequenced in a study of response to subunit inactivated influenza vaccine. TCRdb fed the RT-PCR reads into MiXCR, producing one record per CDR3 protein. The sample records hundreds of thousands of distinct CDR3 sequences, approximately 11% being singletons. The starting material was PBMCs from blood, obtained about 40 days after vaccination. All receptors come from a man over 45 who received an inactivated influenza vaccine.

V usage is TRBV27 and J usage is TRBJ1-1; 7 bases fit TRBD1. CDR1 and CDR2 (germline): MNHEY, SMNVEV (reference sequence). V lost 10 bases, J lost 5 bases, and 10 bases stayed unmatched. This CDR3 is built from 13 residues. CDR3 coding DNA: TGTGCCACCTCGACAGGGAGTCAAACTGAAGCTTTCTTT. Translating it yields CATSTGSQTEAFF.

This clonotype was counted between two and nine times. This rearrangement joins TRBV28 to TRBJ1-3; D uncertain. V lost 4 bases and J lost 0, with 10 bases in between. The CDR3 is 15 amino acids. CDR1 is MDHEN, CDR2 SYDVKM, per germline. CDR3 amino acids: CASSYYSGSGNTIYF. The CDR3 DNA reads as TGTGCCAGCAGTTACTACTCGGGCTCTGGAAACACCATATATTTT.

This clonotype was recorded at least ten times. The rearrangement links TRBV7-2 to TRBJ1-5, with D possibly matching TRBD1 (6 bases). V was pared by 5 bases and J by 0 bases, with 11 bases between. CDR1 and CDR2 (germline): SGHTA, FQGNSA. This CDR3 has 15 amino acids. CDR3 DNA sequence: TGTGCCAGCAGCGCACAGGGATATAGCAATCAGCCCCAGCATTTT. It specifies CASSAQGYSNQPQHF.

This clonotype was found many times. This chain uses TRBV20-1 with TRBJ2-5, with TRBD2 matching 10 bases. The length of the CDR3 is 12 residues. Germline values: CDR1 DFQATT, CDR2 SNEGSKA (reference sequence). J lost 3 bases, V lost 7 bases, and 2 bases had no gene match. The CDR3 loop reads CSVSGREETQYF. In nucleotides, the CDR3 is TGCAGTGTAAGCGGGAGGGAAGAGACCCAGTACTTC.